Each of the 22 T cell receptor beta chains below was sequenced from the same sample in a study of T cell repertoires in cytomegalovirus infection (dated by TCRdb to 2018 to 2020). The reads were generated on an Illumina HiSeq 1500. TCRdb redid the processing of the public reads, applying fastp at Q25 and MiXCR, and retained in-frame beta chains. CDR3 protein duplicates are merged, each entry listing the most common genes and DNA. Counted in this sample were around 250,000 distinct CDR3 sequences; 17% of them appeared once. The ten largest account for around half of the sample. Sequencing was performed on CD8+ T cells from PBMCs. Source of these receptors: a human donor in good health (CMV status not recorded). Some clones in this sample may be carry-over from other donors' samples.

This chain joins TRBV19 and TRBJ2-1; 13 bases are shared with TRBD2. The germline V gene has CDR1 LNHDA and CDR2 SQIVND (reference sequence). The CDR3 sequence is 17 residues long. The V segment lost 10 bases and the J segment 0 bases; nucleotides outside the gene matches: 9. The CDR3 spells CAIGGLAGDGSYNEQFF. DNA of the CDR3: TGTGCCATCGGCGGACTAGCGGGGGACGGCTCCTACAATGAGCAGTTCTTC.

This clonotype has at least ten counts. The chain has TRBV7-6 and TRBJ1-4, with D possibly being TRBD1 (6 bases). The CDR3 spans 19 residues. Trimming took off 4 bases at V and 3 bases at J, with 24 bases between the two ends. The V gene's germline CDR1 is SGHVS and CDR2 FNYEAQ. CDR3 sequence: CASSSSKTGYESANEKLFF. For the CDR3, the DNA is TGTGCCAGCAGCTCGAGTAAGACAGGATACGAGTCCGCTAATGAAAAACTGTTTTTT.

This clonotype was seen many times. V usage is TRBV7-2 and J usage is TRBJ1-2, with D possibly matching TRBD1 (5 bases). This CDR3 contains 13 residues. Germline V CDR1 and CDR2: SGHTA, FQGNSA. V shed 3 bases and J shed 5 bases, with 10 bases lying between them. CDR3 bases: TGTGCCAGCAGCTTGGGCAGGGATTATGGCTACACCTTC. Translating it yields CASSLGRDYGYTF.

This clonotype was detected only a few times. V usage is TRBV7-9 and J usage is TRBJ2-1, with 7 bases fitting TRBD1. Germline CDR1 and CDR2: SEHNR and FQNEAQ (reference sequence). The CDR3 has 15 amino acids. Germline trimming cut 3 bases from V and 3 bases from J; bases unmatched to any gene: 5. The CDR3 here is CASSFRTGSYNEQFF. The CDR3 region has the DNA TGTGCCAGCAGCTTTCGGACAGGCAGCTACAATGAGCAGTTCTTC.

This clonotype has ten or more counts. CDR3 nucleotide sequence: TGTGCCAGCGGGGGGAACTACAATGAGCAGTTCTTC. Translated, it gives CASGGNYNEQFF. The chain recombines TRBV7-6 with TRBJ2-1; TRBD2 might be the D (6 bases). The CDR3 is 12 amino acids. V lost 8 bases to trimming and J lost 3 bases, with 8 bases between them. Germline assignment: CDR1 SGHVS and CDR2 FNYEAQ.

CDR3 in DNA: TGTGCCAGCTCACCCCCGCGGGGATCCTACGAGCAGTACTTC. Translated, it gives CASSPPRGSYEQYF. The J gene is TRBJ2-7, the V gene TRBV18; weak D call: TRBD2 (6 bases). The CDR3 sequence is 14 residues long. The germline CDR1 and CDR2 sequences are KGHSH and LQKENI. V lost 3 bases, J lost 1 base, and 10 bases lay in between.

The chain uses TRBV19 and TRBJ2-2; D is perhaps TRBD1 (6 bases). Trimming left V 5 bases short and J 6 bases short, with 13 bases between. This CDR3 is built from 14 residues. Germline-derived CDR1 and CDR2 are LNHDA and SQIVND (reference sequence). The CDR3 DNA reads TGTGCCAGTAGTCATCTGGGGGCGGCCGGGGAGCTGTTTTTT. Its translation is CASSHLGAAGELFF.

This clonotype was seen only a few times. V usage is TRBV7-6 and J usage is TRBJ2-1; 13 bases are a match to TRBD2. CDR1 is SGHVS and CDR2 is FNYEAQ in the germline V gene. The V and J ends lost 5 bases and 9 bases, in that order; junction bases with no gene match: 7. This CDR3 comprises 15 residues. The CDR3 sequence: CASSATSGGLREQFF. In DNA, the CDR3 is TGTGCCAGCAGCGCGACTAGCGGGGGGCTTCGTGAGCAGTTCTTC.

The CDR3 DNA follows: TGCAGCGTTGAAGAGGAGGGACAGATGGGCTATGGCTACACCTTC. Protein: CSVEEEGQMGYGYTF. The V gene is TRBV29-1, the J gene TRBJ1-2; TRBD1 aligns across 7 bases. Germline CDR1 reads SQVTM; CDR2 reads ANQGSEA. The CDR3 is made up of 15 amino acids. V lost 0 bases, J lost 4 bases, and 8 bases stayed unmatched.

In DNA, the CDR3 is TGCGCCAGCAGCTTGCGACAGGGCATCGGAACTGAAGCTTTCTTT. It encodes CASSLRQGIGTEAFF. The chain is built from TRBV5-1 and TRBJ1-1; 7 bases match TRBD1. The CDR3 is 15 residues long. Germline CDR1 is SGHRS and CDR2 is YFSETQ. J lost 5 bases, V lost 1 base, and 8 bases had no gene match.

This clonotype was seen ten or more times. V is TRBV7-2 and J is TRBJ1-1; maybe TRBD1 (5 bases). CDR1 and CDR2 (germline): SGHTA, FQGNSA. V dropped 4 bases and J dropped 0 bases, with 15 bases sitting between them. This CDR3 has 16 residues. For the CDR3, the DNA is TGTGCCAGCAGCTCCCCGACAGCGGCTTTGAACACTGAAGCTTTCTTT. It specifies CASSSPTAALNTEAFF. Full variable domain (missing parts from reference TRBV7-2 and TRBJ1-1): GAGVSQSPSNKVTEKGKDVELRCDPISGHTALYWYRQSLGQGLEFLIYFQGNSAPDKSGLPSDRFSAERTGGSVSTLTIQRTQQEDSAVYLCASSSPTAALNTEAFFGQGTRLTVV.

As for this clonotype: A much larger clone lies one base from this, so it may be a read error. CDR3 sequence (DNA): TGTGCCAACAGTCCCCGGACAGGGCGGGAGACCCAGTACTTC. Protein: CANSPRTGRETQYF. This chain joins TRBV27 and TRBJ2-5, with 8 bases that match TRBD1. This CDR3 is built from 14 residues. CDR1 MNHEY and CDR2 SMNVEV come from the germline V gene (reference sequence).

The rearrangement joins TRBV19 to TRBJ1-5, with 7 nucleotides matching TRBD1. After removal of 1 base from V and 0 bases from J, the junction contained 9 bases not matched to a gene. The germline V gene encodes CDR1 LNHDA and CDR2 SQIVND (reference sequence). This CDR3 has 18 residues. CDR3 bases: TGTGCCAGTAGTATAGGGTACAGGGGAGACGTTAGCAATCAGCCCCAGCATTTT. Encoded protein: CASSIGYRGDVSNQPQHF.

This clonotype has only a few counts. V and J are TRBV29-1 and TRBJ2-7, with D possibly matching TRBD1 (5 bases). The CDR3 has 15 amino acids. Germline CDR1 reads SQVTM; CDR2 reads ANQGSEA. V was clipped by 3 bases and J by 0 bases, with 15 bases between them. The CDR3 sequence is CSVDSGPTSSYEQYF. CDR3 nucleotides: TGCAGCGTTGACTCAGGGCCGACGAGCTCCTACGAGCAGTACTTC.

This clonotype came up many times. The chain combines TRBV28 with TRBJ1-1; D is perhaps TRBD1 (5 bases). CDR3 length: 18 amino acids. CDR1 and CDR2 (germline): MDHEN, SYDVKM. The ends were cut back, 1 base at V and 5 bases at J, with 23 bases in the middle. The CDR3 spells CASSLFGTGDPAGTEAFF. The CDR3 bases are TGTGCCAGCAGTTTATTTGGCACAGGCGATCCCGCCGGGACTGAAGCTTTCTTT.

Remarks on this clonotype: This sequence may be a read error, since a much larger clone differs from it by one base. This sequence joins TRBV12-3 or TRBV12-4 and TRBJ2-2, with a tentative D call TRBD1 (6 bases). The CDR3 sequence is 18 residues long. DNA of the CDR3: TGTGCCAGCAGTGCAATAAACCGGGACATCACGAACACCGGGGAGCTGTCTTTT. Translation gives CASSAINRDITNTGELSF.

There are many counts of this clonotype. This sequence joins TRBV6-2 or TRBV6-3 and TRBJ2-7; 7 bases fit TRBD2. The CDR3 is 15 amino acids. Germline assignment: CDR1 MNHEY and CDR2 SVGEGT. After removal of 4 bases from V and 5 bases from J, the junction contained 11 bases not matched to a gene. CDR3 region: CASSFPSRDYHEQYF. CDR3 nucleotide sequence: TGTGCCAGCAGTTTCCCCAGCCGGGACTATCACGAGCAGTACTTC.

This clonotype occurred a few times. The chain is built from TRBV11-2 and TRBJ2-7, with D possibly matching TRBD1 (5 bases). V was pared by 5 bases and J by 2 bases, with 10 bases between. CDR3 length: 13 residues. Germline V gene sequence: CDR1 SGHAT, CDR2 FQNNGV. The CDR3 is CASSLTTAYEQYF. In nucleotides, the CDR3 is TGTGCCAGCAGCCTTACGACAGCCTACGAGCAGTACTTC.

This clonotype was detected a few times. V gene TRBV29-1 combines with J gene TRBJ1-3; TRBD1 matches at 11 bases. The CDR3 sequence is 20 residues long. Germline-derived CDR1 and CDR2 are SQVTM and ANQGSEA. Trimming removed 6 bases from V and 0 bases from J; junction bases left unmatched: 19. CDR3 bases: TGCAGCGTCGCAGATCTGGGACAGGGGGTGATCGCCAGCTCTGGAAACACCATATATTTT. This codes for CSVADLGQGVIASSGNTIYF.

This chain connects TRBV29-1 to TRBJ2-3; D might be TRBD2 (5 bases). There are 15 residues in the CDR3. Germline CDR1 and CDR2: SQVTM and ANQGSEA. V dropped 1 base and J dropped 6 bases, with 17 bases sitting between them. DNA of the CDR3: TGCAGCGTTGAAGTACTAGTCGGTCCTGAGGATACGCAGTATTTT. As protein: CSVEVLVGPEDTQYF.

Only a few counts were recorded for this clonotype. V usage is TRBV6-2 or TRBV6-3 and J usage is TRBJ2-7; D remains ambiguous. Germline values: CDR1 MNHEY, CDR2 SVGEGT. V was pared by 4 bases and J by 2 bases, with 9 bases between. The CDR3 contains 13 residues. CDR3 in amino acids: CASSFGVTYEQYF. For the CDR3, the DNA is TGTGCCAGCAGTTTTGGAGTTACCTACGAGCAGTACTTC.

Concerning this clonotype itself: One end of the junction is discordant with germline, which a read error may explain. The chain joins TRBV7-4 to TRBJ2-6; D may correspond to TRBD1 or TRBD2 (6 bases each). This CDR3 region has 18 residues. CDR1 SGHVT and CDR2 SQSDAQ come from the germline V gene. The CDR3 DNA is TGTACCAGCAGCAGCACGCGGGACACAGTCTCTGGGGCCAACGTCCTGACTTTC. Translating gives CTSSSTRDTVSGANVLTF.